This T cell receptor (beta chain) was recorded in a study of blood T cell repertoires in COVID-19. The wider study: In each case, the material was cDNA or gDNA derived from T cells, B-cell-depleted T cells, or PBMCs.

The CDR3 loop spans 15 amino acids. V shed 3 bases and J shed 6 bases, with 16 bases lying between them. Per germline, CDR1 SGHNT and CDR2 YENEEA. Repertoires were generated with immunoSEQ multiplex PCR, while TCRdb's copy carries only in-frame clones and drops some. The sample comprises about 50,000 clones, around 93% of which are singletons, and 3.5% to 5.5% rests with the top ten. This receptor was identified in a man between 50 and 59 years old with active COVID-19. The V call is TRBV11-3, the J call TRBJ2-3; maybe TRBD1 (5 bases). Sequenced sample: peripheral blood. CDR3 amino acids: CASSFPGAGLDTQYF. CDR3 coding DNA: TGTGCCAGCAGCTTTCCCGGCGCAGGGTTGGATACGCAGTATTTT.